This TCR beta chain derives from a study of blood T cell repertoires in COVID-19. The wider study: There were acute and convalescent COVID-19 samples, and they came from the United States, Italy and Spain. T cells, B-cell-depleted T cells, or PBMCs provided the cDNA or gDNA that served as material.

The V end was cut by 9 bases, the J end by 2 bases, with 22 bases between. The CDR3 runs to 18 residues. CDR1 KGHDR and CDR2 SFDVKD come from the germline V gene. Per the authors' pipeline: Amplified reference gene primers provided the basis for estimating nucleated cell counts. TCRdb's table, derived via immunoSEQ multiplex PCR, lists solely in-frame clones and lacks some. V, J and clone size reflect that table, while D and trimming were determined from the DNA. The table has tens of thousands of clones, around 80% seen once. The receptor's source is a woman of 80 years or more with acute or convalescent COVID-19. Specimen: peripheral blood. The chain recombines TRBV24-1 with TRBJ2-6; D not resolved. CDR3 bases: TGTGCCACCCCCACTCTGCTCCCCCGGGTTACTGGGGCCAACGTCCTGACTTTC. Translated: CATPTLLPRVTGANVLTF.